Listed here are 14 T cell receptor beta chains from one sample, sequenced in a study of metastatic and nonmetastatic thyroid tumors. Ahead of thyroid surgery, no patient had received treatment of any kind. TCRdb called clones again from the PCR reads with MiXCR. The table includes roughly 61,000 clones, just over 4% detected once. The specimen sequenced was blood. The receptors come from a female donor with papillary thyroid cancer or a benign thyroid nodule (not recorded which). Some clones in this sample may be carry-over from other donors' samples.

This clone occurred a few times. This sequence joins TRBV20-1 and TRBJ1-1; D is ambiguous. CDR1 DFQATT and CDR2 SNEGSKA come from the germline V gene (reference sequence). The CDR3 covers 13 residues. Trimming cost V 1 base and J 5 bases, with 11 bases left between them. The CDR3 region has the DNA TGCAGTGCTAGAGGAGAGACGGAGACTGAAGCTTTCTTT. Translation: CSARGETETEAFF.

A remark on this clone: The junction departs from the called germline gene at one end, perhaps through a read error. The gene calls are TRBV18 and TRBJ1-1, with TRBD1 as a possible D gene (5 bases). Per the germline V gene, CDR1 is KGHSH and CDR2 is LQKENI. This CDR3 region has 14 residues. The CDR3 coding sequence is TGTACCAGCTCACCAGGGTTATCAGGCACTGAAGCTTTCTTT. Its translation is CTSSPGLSGTEAFF.

This clone was seen at least ten times. The J gene is TRBJ2-6, the V gene TRBV28; 10 nucleotides line up with TRBD2. There are 17 residues in the CDR3. From germline, CDR1 is MDHEN and CDR2 SYDVKM. With V trimmed by 3 bases and J by 4 bases, 6 bases remained unmatched. CDR3 sequence (DNA): TGTGCCAGCAGTTTGGGGCTAGCGGGAGCCGGGGCCAACGTCCTGACTTTC. This codes for CASSLGLAGAGANVLTF.

The chain carries TRBV12-3 or TRBV12-4 and TRBJ2-3, with D unclear. This CDR3 has 17 amino acids. V was shortened by 3 bases and J by 3 bases, with 19 bases between the two germline ends. CDR3 residues: CASSFRPPGPTTDTQYF. The CDR3 region has the DNA TGTGCCAGCAGTTTTCGGCCGCCTGGGCCTACGACAGATACGCAGTATTTT.

This clone was detected a few times. The rearrangement links TRBV20-1 to TRBJ2-2; 12 nucleotides align to TRBD2. The germline CDR1 and CDR2 sequences are DFQATT and SNEGSKA (reference sequence). V gave up 7 bases and J gave up 7 bases; unmatched junction bases: 13. The CDR3 has 16 amino acids. The CDR3 sequence: CSVRRTSGVWNGELFF. CDR3 bases: TGCAGTGTTAGGAGGACTAGCGGGGTTTGGAACGGGGAGCTGTTTTTT.

This clone was seen a handful of times. A much larger clone lies one base from this, so it may be a read error. The chain joins TRBV3-1 to TRBJ2-1; no reliable D call. The germline gives CDR1 LGHDT, CDR2 YNNKEL (reference sequence). This CDR3 spans 13 amino acids. In DNA form, the CDR3 reads TGTGCCAGCAGCCTGGGTGTGGATGGTGAGCAGTCCTTC. Protein: CASSLGVDGEQSF.

Remarks on this clone: It is unclear where the CDR3 begins or ends on the DNA, so no DNA is shown, and the CDR3 is as TCRdb lists it. The chain links TRBV9 to TRBJ1-1. Per germline, CDR1 SGDLS and CDR2 YYNGEE. The CDR3 length equals 13 residues, ends included. The CDR3: CASSFGSGGEAFF.

The table lists this clone with a few counts. The chain combines TRBV20-1 with TRBJ2-5; 16 positions agree with TRBD2. Germline V gene sequence: CDR1 DFQATT, CDR2 SNEGSKA (reference sequence). J was trimmed by 1 base and V by 5 bases; bases with no gene match: 4. This CDR3 region has 16 residues. The CDR3 spells CSARGLAGGLQETQYF. DNA of the CDR3: TGCAGTGCTCGGGGACTAGCGGGGGGGCTCCAAGAGACCCAGTACTTC.

This clone was observed many times. The rearrangement joins TRBV12-3 or TRBV12-4 to TRBJ1-3; weak D call: TRBD1 (5 bases). The CDR3 runs to 15 residues. Trimming stripped 3 bases from V and 4 bases from J, with 13 bases between. CDR3 nucleotide sequence: TGTGCCAGCAGTTTGAGACGAGCAGGGGGAAACACCATATATTTT. This encodes CASSLRRAGGNTIYF.

In its sample, this clone was seen many times. The chain uses TRBV6-1 and TRBJ2-3; D is unresolved. V lost 7 bases, J lost 4 bases, and 15 bases lay in between. Germline values: CDR1 MNHNS, CDR2 SASEGT. The CDR3 is made up of 14 amino acids. CDR3 in amino acids: CASTRTSTADTQYF. CDR3 nucleotide sequence: TGTGCCAGCACAAGGACCAGCACCGCAGATACGCAGTATTTT.

On this clone itself: Possible read error: a much larger clone is one base away. Within the sample, other DNA sequences also encode this same CDR3. The chain employs TRBV7-7 and TRBJ2-1; perhaps TRBD2 as D (5 bases). There are 15 residues in the CDR3. Germline lookup yields CDR1 SSHAT and CDR2 FNYEAQ (reference sequence). The CDR3 DNA sequence: TGTGCTAGCAGCTTAGATCTAGCTGGAGAGGATGAGCAGTTCTTC. Protein product: CASSLDLAGEDEQFF.

The chain is built from TRBV28 and TRBJ2-7; TRBD2 matches 7 bases. CDR1 is MDHEN, CDR2 SYDVKM, per germline. V gave up 5 bases and J gave up 2 bases; unmatched junction bases: 15. CDR3 length: 17 amino acids. CDR3 coding DNA: TGTGCCAGCAGTGATCAAGGGGAGGGGAGTTCTGCCTACGAGCAGTACTTC. It encodes CASSDQGEGSSAYEQYF.

This clone was picked up a small number of times. This rearrangement joins TRBV28 to TRBJ2-7; D is possibly TRBD1 or TRBD2 (5 bases each). The V and J ends lost 7 bases and 3 bases respectively, with 19 bases between them. Per germline, CDR1 MDHEN and CDR2 SYDVKM. CDR3 size: 15 residues. CDR3 nucleotides: TGTGCCAGCATCAGCGGTACAGGCCAAAGCTACGAGCAGTACTTC. It yields the protein CASISGTGQSYEQYF.

This clone showed up many times. The chain has TRBV20-1 and TRBJ2-3, with D possibly being TRBD2 (6 bases). The CDR3 runs to 11 residues. Germline V gene lookup returns CDR1 DFQATT and CDR2 SNEGSKA (reference sequence). Deletions cut 3 bases from V and 11 bases from J, with 12 bases between. This CDR3 reads CSARGREWQYF. Here the CDR3 DNA reads TGCAGTGCTAGGGGACGGGAGTGGCAGTATTTT.